This TCR beta chain was observed in a study of cytomegalovirus exposure and HLA in healthy donors. PCR involved 60 Vbeta and 13 Jbeta primers. Assay used: immunoSEQ multiplex PCR; TCRdb lists only in-frame clones, some missing. This table holds about 190,000 clones, roughly three quarters found once. V lost 6 bases and J lost 4, with 12 bases in between. This CDR3 is built from 14 residues. Germline V lookup: CDR1 SEHNR, CDR2 FQNEAQ (reference sequence). This TCR was recovered from a young woman in good health and CMV-seronegative. The material sequenced was PBMCs. This rearrangement joins TRBV7-9 to TRBJ1-4; tentatively, D is TRBD1 (6 bases). The DNA for the CDR3 is TGTGCCAGCAGTCGCGACAGGAATAATGAAAAACTGTTTTTT. Translated, it gives CASSRDRNNEKLFF.